Each of the 11 T cell receptor beta chains below was sequenced from the same sample in a study of cytotoxic CD8 clonotypes in ibrutinib-treated CLL. Clones were read by immunoSEQ multiplex PCR, and TCRdb kept only the in-frame ones, dropping some. The data hold some 300,000 clones, with more than 65% observed a single time. The sample here was PBMCs, taken before ibrutinib treatment. Every receptor here comes from a human donor with chronic lymphocytic leukemia.

This clone was recorded once. The chain joins TRBV7-6 to TRBJ2-2; D ambiguous. In germline, CDR1 is SGHVS, CDR2 FNYEAQ. V was pared by 0 bases and J by 6 bases, with 5 bases between. This CDR3 contains 13 residues. The CDR3 DNA is TGTGCCAGCAGCTTAGCAGTTCCCGGGGAGCTGTTTTTT. Translated, it gives CASSLAVPGELFF.

CDR3 in amino acids: CASSNYNQPQHF. In DNA, the CDR3 is TGTGCCAGCAGCAACTACAATCAGCCCCAGCATTTT. The chain links TRBV14 to TRBJ1-5; D is unclear. The CDR3 extends over 12 amino acids. Trimming took off 5 bases at V and 3 bases at J, with 5 bases between the two ends. In germline, CDR1 is SGHDN, CDR2 FVKESK. Full variable domain (rest looked up from reference TRBV14 and TRBJ1-5): EAGVTQFPSHSVIEKGQTVTLRCDPISGHDNLYWYRRVMGKEIKFLLHFVKESKQDESGMPNNRFLAERTGGTYSTLKVQPAELEDSGVYFCASSNYNQPQHFGDGTRLSIL.

The rearrangement joins TRBV29-1 to TRBJ2-4, with 10 bases identical to TRBD2. J was trimmed by 6 bases and V by 4 bases; bases with no gene match: 0. Germline CDR1 SQVTM, CDR2 ANQGSEA. The CDR3 contains 12 residues. The CDR3 coding sequence is TGCAGCGTTGGGACTAGCGGAAACATTCAGTACTTC. This sequence encodes CSVGTSGNIQYF.

This sequence joins TRBV30 and TRBJ2-7, with 7 bases lining up with TRBD1. Germline V gives CDR1 GTSNPN, CDR2 SVGIG (reference sequence). V shed 5 bases, J shed 3 bases, and the junction held 4 bases outside the gene matches. The CDR3 covers 12 residues. CDR3 loop: CAWDREYYEQYF. The CDR3 DNA follows: TGTGCCTGGGACAGGGAATACTACGAGCAGTACTTC.

This clone was observed a handful of times. The chain joins TRBV15 to TRBJ1-5; the D is unclear. This CDR3 region has 14 residues. V dropped 3 bases and J dropped 4 bases, with 10 bases sitting between them. Germline CDR1 LNHNV, CDR2 YYDKDF (reference sequence). CDR3 loop: CATSSHRENQPQHF. CDR3 sequence (DNA): TGTGCCACCAGCAGTCACCGGGAGAATCAGCCCCAGCATTTT.

The rearrangement links TRBV5-4 to TRBJ2-4, with unresolved D. V was clipped by 2 bases and J by 0 bases, with 9 bases between them. This CDR3 is built from 15 residues. CDR1 is SGHNT, CDR2 YYREEE, per germline (reference sequence). The CDR3 protein is CASSLGGIAKNIQYF. Written as DNA, the CDR3 is TGTGCCAGCAGCTTAGGTGGTATAGCCAAAAACATTCAGTACTTC.

The chain carries TRBV7-6 and TRBJ2-7; TRBD1 aligns across 9 bases. Trimming removed 5 bases from V and 6 bases from J; junction bases left unmatched: 8. The CDR3 has 14 residues. The germline gives CDR1 SGHVS, CDR2 FNYEAQ. The CDR3 reads CASSLRDRVVEQYF. CDR3 bases: TGTGCCAGCAGCCTACGGGACAGGGTGGTCGAGCAGTACTTC.

The chain employs TRBV18 and TRBJ2-4, with 12 nucleotides matching TRBD2. The CDR3 length is 15 residues. V shed 0 bases, J shed 6 bases, and the junction held 0 bases outside the gene matches. Per the germline V gene, CDR1 is KGHSH and CDR2 is LQKENI. CDR3 loop: CASSPPTSGRNIQYF. The CDR3 nucleotides read TGTGCCAGCTCACCACCGACTAGCGGGAGAAACATTCAGTACTTC. Based on the CDR3 plus reference TRBV18 and TRBJ2-4, the full variable domain is NAGVMQNPRHLVRRRGQEARLRCSPMKGHSHVYWYRQLPEEGLKFMVYLQKENIIDESGMPKERFSAEFPKEGPSILRIQQVVRGDSAAYFCASSPPTSGRNIQYFGAGTRLSVL.

The gene calls are TRBV28 and TRBJ1-1, with 8 nucleotides matching TRBD1. The ends lost 5 bases at V and 7 bases at J; junction bases unmatched: 9. The germline gives CDR1 MDHEN, CDR2 SYDVKM. This CDR3 has 14 amino acids. The CDR3: CASSVPGTGNEAFF. The CDR3 DNA reads TGTGCCAGCAGTGTACCCGGGACAGGTAATGAAGCTTTCTTT.

The chain is built from TRBV5-1 and TRBJ1-1; D is ambiguous. The length of the CDR3 is 14 residues. The V end was cut by 5 bases, the J end by 1 base, with 12 bases between. Germline values: CDR1 SGHRS, CDR2 YFSETQ. In DNA form, the CDR3 reads TGCGCCAGCAGGTCGGCCCCGGAGAACACTGAAGCTTTCTTT. It encodes CASRSAPENTEAFF.

The chain carries TRBV27 and TRBJ2-7; the D gene is possibly TRBD2 (5 bases). Germline CDR1 reads MNHEY; CDR2 reads SMNVEV (reference sequence). V dropped 7 bases and J dropped 2 bases, with 12 bases sitting between them. CDR3 length: 13 residues. The CDR3 is CASKLAPAYEQYF. CDR3 bases: TGTGCCAGCAAATTAGCGCCAGCCTACGAGCAGTACTTC.